The rows below give T cell receptor beta chains drawn from one sample of a study of blood T cell repertoires in COVID-19. Here immunoSEQ multiplex PCR was the method, and the copy in TCRdb shows in-frame clones only, minus some. The data show under 200,000 clones, with around 87% seen just once and about a tenth held by the top ten. Sample: peripheral blood. The receptors were sampled from a woman aged 70-85 years with COVID-19, enrolled during active disease. CDR3s include the opening cysteine and the closing phenylalanine or tryptophan. The D gene is left open where the match is weak. Size is stated for part of the rows, as once, few or many counts, or as a class when the clone is expanded.

CDR3: CASSLGGLNSPLHF
DNA: TGTGCCAGCAGCTTAGGTGGCCTTAATTCACCCCTCCACTTT
J: TRBJ1-6
D: .
size: .
V: TRBV7-9

CDR3: CASSLAGTDTQYF
DNA: TGCGCCAGCAGCTTGGCAGGCACAGATACGCAGTATTTT
J: TRBJ2-3
D: .
size: .
V: TRBV5-1

CDR3: CSVDPGTGNYGYTF
DNA: TGCAGCGTGGACCCCGGGACAGGGAACTATGGCTACACCTTC
J: TRBJ1-2
D: TRBD1
size: .
V: TRBV29-1

CDR3: CASSHEKRGGSGELFF
DNA: TGTGCCAGCAGCCACGAAAAGCGGGGGGGCTCCGGGGAGCTGTTTTTT
J: TRBJ2-2
D: TRBD2
size: .
V: TRBV4-2

CDR3: CASSSGSQGYNEKLFF
DNA: TGCGCCAGCAGCTCAGGAAGTCAGGGGTATAATGAAAAACTGTTTTTT
J: TRBJ1-4
D: .
size: few
V: TRBV5-1

CDR3: CAGGRGSGGPSGTDTQYF
DNA: TGTGCCGGGGGTCGGGGGAGCGGGGGACCCAGCGGCACAGATACGCAGTATTTT
J: TRBJ2-3
D: TRBD2
size: once
V: TRBV10-3

CDR3: CASSWGQINEQFF
DNA: TGCGCCAGCAGTTGGGGACAGATTAATGAGCAGTTCTTC
J: TRBJ2-1
D: TRBD1
size: .
V: TRBV5-1

CDR3: CASSHRGSTDTQYF
DNA: TGTGCCAGCAGCCACAGGGGTAGCACAGATACGCAGTATTTT
J: TRBJ2-3
D: TRBD1
size: .
V: TRBV7-9

CDR3: CASSADSPNSPLHF
DNA: TGTGCCAGCAGCGCGGACAGTCCTAATTCACCCCTCCACTTT
J: TRBJ1-6
D: .
size: .
V: TRBV6-5

CDR3: CASRTHNREGRHF
DNA: TGTGCCAGCAGAACCCACAACAGGGAAGGGAGACATTTT
J: TRBJ1-5
D: .
size: .
V: TRBV28

CDR3: CASSRQRTTNEKLFF
DNA: TGTGCCAGTAGCAGACAGAGAACAACTAATGAAAAACTGTTTTTT
J: TRBJ1-4
D: .
size: .
V: TRBV19